The 26 T cell receptor beta chains below come from one sample, sequenced in a study of CD8 T cells in Susac syndrome. After extraction with the RNeasy kit, roughly 0.45 to 1 ug of the RNA was reverse transcribed using random hexamers. TCRdb used MiXCR to reprocess the immunoSEQ multiplex PCR reads, holding one entry per CDR3 protein. The table lists tens of thousands of distinct CDR3 sequences, approximately 96% of them singletons. The source material was CD8+ T cells from PBMCs. These receptors were collected from a human donor with Susac syndrome.

The gene calls are TRBV13 and TRBJ1-2; tentatively, D is TRBD1 (5 bases). The V end lost 2 bases, the J end lost 4 bases, and 11 bases lay between the germline ends. Germline CDR1 reads PRHDT; CDR2 reads FYEKMQ (reference sequence). The CDR3 has 14 residues. The chain's CDR3 is CASSLWQGGYGYTF. The CDR3, as DNA: TGTGCCAGCAGCTTATGGCAGGGCGGCTATGGCTACACCTTC.

DNA of the CDR3: TGTGCCAGCGATGTAGGGACCCAGTACTTC. This sequence encodes CASDVGTQYF. This chain links TRBV6-1 with TRBJ2-5; D gene ambiguous. Deletions cut 8 bases from V and 7 bases from J, with 8 bases between. The germline V gene encodes CDR1 MNHNS and CDR2 SASEGT. The CDR3 covers 10 residues.

The chain joins TRBV5-1 to TRBJ1-1; D possibly corresponds to TRBD1 (6 bases). CDR1 and CDR2 from the germline V gene are SGHRS and YFSETQ. V was cut by 4 bases and J by 0 bases, with 10 bases left in between. The CDR3 loop spans 14 amino acids. The DNA for the CDR3 is TGCGCCAGCAGCGCGGACAGCTTGAACACTGAAGCTTTCTTT. Residues: CASSADSLNTEAFF.

The chain is built from TRBV20-1 and TRBJ1-5, with D unclear. Trimming left V 4 bases short and J 5 bases short, with 12 bases between. CDR1 is DFQATT and CDR2 is SNEGSKA in the germline V gene (reference sequence). The CDR3 contains 13 residues. The CDR3 DNA sequence: TGCAGTGCTAAGAGACATCTTGATCAGCCCCAGCATTTT. As protein: CSAKRHLDQPQHF.

This chain uses TRBV9 with TRBJ2-3; TRBD2 matches 10 bases. After removal of 0 bases from V and 0 bases from J, the junction contained 7 bases not matched to a gene. The germline CDR1 and CDR2 sequences are SGDLS and YYNGEE. CDR3 length: 18 amino acids. CDR3 coding DNA: TGTGCCAGCAGCGTAGCAGCGGGGGGGCTCACTAGCACAGATACGCAGTATTTT. Translating gives CASSVAAGGLTSTDTQYF.

The chain is built from TRBV3-1 and TRBJ2-3; a possible D gene is TRBD2 (5 bases). The germline V gene encodes CDR1 LGHDT and CDR2 YNNKEL (reference sequence). The length of the CDR3 is 17 residues. V lost 0 bases and J lost 6, with 19 bases in between. The DNA for the CDR3 is TGTGCCAGCAGCCAAGATAGGTTGGGCAGGCGGGCGGATACGCAGTATTTT. Translating it yields CASSQDRLGRRADTQYF.

The rearrangement uses TRBV9 and TRBJ1-2; tentatively, D is TRBD1 (5 bases). CDR1 is SGDLS and CDR2 is YYNGEE in the germline V gene. This CDR3 is built from 15 residues. With 3 bases removed from V and 3 bases from J, the gap between germline ends came to 15 bases. The CDR3 sequence: CASSATGGVDYGYTF. The CDR3 coding sequence is TGTGCCAGCAGCGCAACCGGGGGGGTGGACTATGGCTACACCTTC.

This chain joins TRBV6-5 and TRBJ1-5; a weak D match, TRBD1 (5 bases). CDR1 and CDR2 (germline): MNHEY, SVGAGI. Trimming took 0 bases from V and 6 from J, leaving 15 bases between them. The CDR3 has 16 residues. The CDR3 loop reads CASSYSAAFQGQPQHF. The CDR3 DNA reads as TGTGCCAGCAGTTACTCTGCCGCATTCCAGGGTCAGCCCCAGCATTTT.

J is TRBJ1-2 and V is TRBV2, with a weak D call TRBD1 (5 bases). The CDR3 consists of 12 residues. Germline V gene lookup returns CDR1 SNHLY and CDR2 FYNNEI. V lost 7 bases and J lost 8, with 14 bases in between. CDR3 coding DNA: TGTGCCAGCAAGGGATGGGGGTACGGCTACACCTTC. It yields the protein CASKGWGYGYTF. The complete variable domain, with remaining parts taken from reference TRBV2 and TRBJ1-2, reads EPEVTQTPSHQVTQMGQEVILRCVPISNHLYFYWYRQILGQKVEFLVSFYNNEISEKSEIFDDQFSVERPDGSNFTLKIRSTKLEDSAMYFCASKGWGYGYTFGSGTRLTVV.

The rearrangement uses TRBV5-4 and TRBJ1-6, with a weak D call TRBD1 (5 bases). Germline V gives CDR1 SGHNT, CDR2 YYREEE (reference sequence). CDR3 length: 13 amino acids. With 1 base removed from V and 14 bases from J, the gap between germline ends came to 13 bases. CDR3 sequence: CASSLPGLGSLHF. The CDR3 DNA is TGTGCCAGCAGCTTGCCGGGGCTTGGGTCCCTCCACTTT.

The table lists this clonotype with a few counts. The chain recombines TRBV5-4 with TRBJ2-5; D may be TRBD1 (8 bases). V was pared by 3 bases and J by 2 bases, with 14 bases between. The CDR3 sequence is 15 residues long. Germline loops: CDR1 SGHNT, CDR2 YYREEE (reference sequence). In DNA, the CDR3 is TGTGCCAGCAGCTCTGGACAGGGAGGGCAAGAGACCCAGTACTTC. It translates to CASSSGQGGQETQYF.

The chain links TRBV19 to TRBJ2-3, with a weak D call TRBD2 (6 bases). This CDR3 is 14 amino acids long. Trimming removed 3 bases from V and 4 bases from J, with 11 bases in between. CDR1 is LNHDA, CDR2 SQIVND, per germline (reference sequence). The CDR3 coding sequence is TGTGCCAGTAGTATTGCCCCGGGGGCAGATACGCAGTATTTT. Residues: CASSIAPGADTQYF.

In its sample, this clonotype was seen once. This chain links TRBV20-1 with TRBJ1-2, with a tentative D call TRBD1 (6 bases). The length of the CDR3 is 14 residues. Trimming cost V 5 bases and J 1 base, with 14 bases left between them. Germline CDR1 DFQATT, CDR2 SNEGSKA (reference sequence). CDR3: CSADTRDNNYGYTF. DNA for the CDR3: TGCAGTGCTGACACCCGGGACAATAACTATGGCTACACCTTC.

The chain recombines TRBV20-1 with TRBJ2-1; TRBD2 matches 11 bases. In germline, CDR1 is DFQATT, CDR2 SNEGSKA (reference sequence). J was trimmed by 1 base and V by 5 bases; bases with no gene match: 10. The CDR3 spans 17 residues. The CDR3 protein is CSAGGLAGGPSYNEQFF. CDR3 sequence (DNA): TGCAGTGCTGGGGGTCTAGCGGGGGGCCCTTCCTACAATGAGCAGTTCTTC.

The chain has TRBV4-1 and TRBJ2-5, with a tentative D call TRBD1 (5 bases). The CDR3 covers 15 residues. The V end lost 2 bases, the J end lost 5 bases, and 15 bases lay between the germline ends. Germline loops: CDR1 MGHRA, CDR2 YSYEKL. The CDR3 here is CASSQWQGERETQYF. The CDR3 region has the DNA TGCGCCAGCAGCCAATGGCAGGGTGAAAGGGAGACCCAGTACTTC.

This chain links TRBV5-4 with TRBJ1-6; unclear D gene. Trimming pared 1 base from V and 7 bases from J, leaving 9 bases between. CDR3 length: 14 residues. Looked up from germline, CDR1 is SGHNT and CDR2 is YYREEE (reference sequence). The CDR3 DNA reads as TGTGCCAGCAGCTTGAACGGACCGAATTCACCCCTCCACTTT. Residues: CASSLNGPNSPLHF.

CDR3 bases: TGTGCCAGCAGCTTAACTAGCGGGGGGCCCTACGAGCAGTACTTC. Amino acids: CASSLTSGGPYEQYF. V usage is TRBV7-2 and J usage is TRBJ2-7, with 12 nucleotides matching TRBD2. The V and J ends lost 2 bases and 2 bases, in that order; junction bases with no gene match: 1. This CDR3 is 15 amino acids long. Germline V gene data show CDR1 as SGHTA and CDR2 as FQGNSA.

The rearrangement joins TRBV24-1 to TRBJ1-6; 7 positions match TRBD1. This CDR3 comprises 14 residues. Germline V gives CDR1 KGHDR, CDR2 SFDVKD. The V gene end was trimmed by 7 bases and the J gene end by 7 bases; junction bases not matched to a gene: 6. In DNA form, the CDR3 reads TGTGCCACCAGGGCGAGGGGGCCCAATTCACCCCTCCACTTT. Amino acids: CATRARGPNSPLHF.

This chain uses TRBV30 with TRBJ2-7; 9 positions agree with TRBD1. After removal of 3 bases from V and 4 bases from J, the junction contained 7 bases not matched to a gene. Looked up from germline, CDR1 is GTSNPN and CDR2 is SVGIG (reference sequence). The CDR3 sequence is 14 residues long. The CDR3 DNA reads TGTGCCTGGAGGGGACAGGGTAGAGGGTACGAGCAGTACTTC. Its protein product is CAWRGQGRGYEQYF.

The J gene is TRBJ1-2, the V gene TRBV9, with D hard to call. Trimming shortened V by 6 bases and J by 6 bases, and 9 bases separated the two germline ends. Germline CDR1 reads SGDLS; CDR2 reads YYNGEE. This CDR3 is built from 11 residues. The CDR3 loop reads CASKGLDGYTF. CDR3 nucleotides: TGTGCCAGCAAGGGCTTGGATGGCTACACCTTC.

The gene calls are TRBV5-6 and TRBJ1-2; D uncertain. Germline CDR1 and CDR2: SGHDT and YYEEEE. Trimming left V 5 bases short and J 4 bases short, with 12 bases between. The CDR3 spans 13 residues. The CDR3 is CASRRTGSYGYTF. In nucleotides, the CDR3 is TGTGCCAGCAGGAGGACGGGCAGCTATGGCTACACCTTC.

The V and J genes are TRBV6-2 or TRBV6-3 and TRBJ1-6; TRBD1 aligns across 10 bases. The CDR3 runs to 14 residues. The germline CDR1 and CDR2 sequences are MNHEY and SVGEGT. V was clipped by 6 bases and J by 8 bases; unmatched bases: 4. The CDR3 loop is CASSRGTGDSPLHF. CDR3 coding DNA: TGTGCCAGCAGCCGAGGGACAGGGGATTCACCCCTCCACTTT.

This chain uses TRBV20-1 with TRBJ2-7, with D possibly being TRBD1 (5 bases). The CDR3 spans 17 residues. Germline-derived CDR1 and CDR2 are DFQATT and SNEGSKA (reference sequence). Trimming cost V 0 bases and J 0 bases, with 18 bases left between them. This CDR3 is CSARDNPGRVSSYEQYF. Written as DNA, the CDR3 is TGCAGTGCTAGAGATAACCCCGGCAGGGTGAGCTCCTACGAGCAGTACTTC.

V gene TRBV5-4 combines with J gene TRBJ2-3; D is ambiguous. This CDR3 spans 12 amino acids. Germline-derived CDR1 and CDR2 are SGHNT and YYREEE (reference sequence). V lost 2 bases, J lost 2 bases, and 3 bases lay in between. The CDR3: CASSFFTDTQYF. CDR3 in DNA: TGTGCCAGCAGCTTCTTCACAGATACGCAGTATTTT.

J is TRBJ1-1 and V is TRBV10-2, with D uncertain. The V gene lost 2 bases and the J gene lost 4 bases, with 8 bases spanning the gap. Germline assignment: CDR1 WSHSY and CDR2 SAAADI. The length of the CDR3 is 13 residues. The CDR3 here is CASSENDATEAFF. The CDR3 DNA reads as TGCGCCAGCAGTGAGAATGACGCCACTGAAGCTTTCTTT.

CDR3 DNA: TGTGCCAGTAGTATTTGGACTAGCGGGGATATCTGGGATGAGCAGTTCTTC. As protein: CASSIWTSGDIWDEQFF. This chain joins TRBV19 and TRBJ2-1; TRBD2 matches 12 bases. The CDR3 spans 17 residues. The V gene's germline CDR1 is LNHDA and CDR2 SQIVND (reference sequence). V was clipped by 3 bases and J by 8 bases; unmatched bases: 11.